This entry is about one T cell receptor beta chain. What it binds is unknown. V was shortened by 6 bases and J by 1 base, with 8 bases between the two germline ends. This CDR3 is built from 13 residues. From germline, CDR1 is SGHVS and CDR2 FNYEAQ. The record originates from a study of shared clonotypes between healthy human individuals. For the study at large: Three plates were used per donor for CD4 naive, three for CD4 memory, two for CD8 naive and one for CD8 memory. Overall study findings and caveats: Researchers sampled only blood; tissue repertoires likely differ. Represented diversity (both genetic and exposure-history) was limited by the small number of donors.

The method was immunoSEQ multiplex PCR; TCRdb's version includes in-frame clones alone and lacks a portion of them. The sample lists about 800,000 clones; around 96% were seen once. Naivety among CD8 cells was defined by CD45RO negativity and positive CCR7 selection, thereby excluding terminally differentiated effector memory CD45RA+ cells. This chain joins TRBV7-6 and TRBJ2-3; no reliable D call. Input material: naive CD8+ T cells sorted from blood. This clonotype originated in a man aged 25-40 years in good health. Here the CDR3 reads CASRGMGTDTQYF. The CDR3 DNA follows: TGTGCCAGCAGGGGCATGGGCACAGATACGCAGTATTTT. The full variable domain, its missing parts supplied by reference TRBV7-6 and TRBJ2-3, is GAGVSQSPRYKVTKRGQDVALRCDPISGHVSLYWYRQALGQGPEFLTYFNYEAQQDKSGLPNDRFSAERPEGSISTLTIQRTEQRDSAMYRCASRGMGTDTQYFGPGTRLTVL.